Listed here are 17 T cell receptor beta chains from one sample, sequenced in a study of early T cells in non-severe SARS-CoV-2 infection. One entry per CDR3 protein, called by TCRdb with MiXCR from the 5' RACE reads. The table lists 35,000 to 50,000 distinct CDR3 sequences, approximately 6.3% of them singletons. The source was whole blood, collected at baseline. These receptor sequences come from an adult who was a healthcare worker with PCR-confirmed SARS-CoV-2 infection or an uninfected control (not recorded which).

The rearrangement joins TRBV3-1 to TRBJ2-7, with D uncertain. Trimming shortened V by 1 base and J by 0 bases, and 7 bases separated the two germline ends. The V gene's germline CDR1 is LGHDT and CDR2 YNNKEL (reference sequence). CDR3 size: 14 residues. The CDR3 DNA reads TGTGCCAGCAGCCAAGTTAGGAGCTCCTACGAGCAGTACTTC. This gives the protein CASSQVRSSYEQYF.

Ten or more counts support this clonotype. The DNA for the CDR3 is TGTGCCAGCAGCGGGGTGACCTACGAGCAGTACTTC. Translated: CASSGVTYEQYF. The gene calls are TRBV28 and TRBJ2-7, with D tentatively TRBD2 (5 bases). V dropped 6 bases and J dropped 2 bases, with 8 bases sitting between them. Germline CDR1 reads MDHEN; CDR2 reads SYDVKM. The CDR3 runs to 12 residues.

This clonotype was counted at least ten times. The V gene is TRBV6-2 or TRBV6-3, the J gene TRBJ1-1; D possibly corresponds to TRBD1 (5 bases). Trimming took 6 bases from V and 4 from J, leaving 18 bases between them. CDR1 MNHEY and CDR2 SVGEGT come from the germline V gene. The CDR3 runs 15 residues. CDR3 nucleotides: TGTGCCAGCAGGCCCCCCGGGGGAGGCCGCACTGAAGCTTTCTTT. Its protein is CASRPPGGGRTEAFF.

Ten or more counts support this clonotype. This chain uses TRBV7-9 with TRBJ2-3; possibly TRBD1 for D (5 bases). The CDR3 is made up of 15 amino acids. In germline, CDR1 is SEHNR, CDR2 FQNEAQ (reference sequence). Trimming took off 3 bases at V and 2 bases at J, with 12 bases between the two ends. CDR3 sequence (DNA): TGTGCCAGCAGCTTCTGGGGCCTGGACACAGATACGCAGTATTTT. This codes for CASSFWGLDTDTQYF.

The sample holds a few counts of this clonotype. The chain joins TRBV7-9 to TRBJ2-7; D ambiguous. The CDR3 spans 13 residues. With 2 bases removed from V and 2 bases from J, the gap between germline ends came to 7 bases. Per germline, CDR1 SEHNR and CDR2 FQNEAQ (reference sequence). CDR3 DNA: TGTGCCAGCAGCTTATCGGACCCCTACGAGCAGTACTTC. Protein: CASSLSDPYEQYF.

V gene TRBV20-1 combines with J gene TRBJ2-3; 9 bases fit TRBD2. CDR1 is DFQATT, CDR2 SNEGSKA, per germline (reference sequence). The junction had 13 bases not matched to a gene; V was cut back by 1 base and J by 5 bases. CDR3 length: 17 residues. Written as DNA, the CDR3 is TGCAGTGCTAGAGTGACGGGACTAGCCCTTTGGGTAGATACGCAGTATTTT. Translated, it gives CSARVTGLALWVDTQYF.

This clonotype was observed at least ten times. The CDR3 nucleotides read TGCAGTGCCCTCATTAAGGATTCACCCCTCCACTTT. Translated: CSALIKDSPLHF. J is TRBJ1-6 and V is TRBV20-1, with no clear D. V lost 6 bases and J lost 8, with 11 bases in between. This CDR3 has 12 residues. Germline V gives CDR1 DFQATT, CDR2 SNEGSKA (reference sequence).

This clonotype was picked up many times. The chain recombines TRBV6-6 with TRBJ1-2; no firm D call. With 2 bases removed from V and 5 bases from J, the gap between germline ends came to 15 bases. The CDR3 covers 15 residues. Germline V gene data show CDR1 as MNHNY and CDR2 as SVGAGI (reference sequence). CDR3 sequence (DNA): TGTGCCAGCAGTTACCGGGCAGCCCAATCTTATGGCTACACCTTC. The encoded protein is CASSYRAAQSYGYTF.

In its sample, this clonotype was seen many times. V is TRBV20-1 and J is TRBJ1-2; D gene ambiguous. Per germline, CDR1 DFQATT and CDR2 SNEGSKA (reference sequence). Trimming pared 6 bases from V and 2 bases from J, leaving 10 bases between. The CDR3 spans 12 residues. CDR3: CSAPVGNYGYTF. In DNA form, the CDR3 reads TGCAGTGCCCCCGTCGGGAACTATGGCTACACCTTC.

This clonotype was observed a few times. V usage is TRBV7-2 and J usage is TRBJ2-3, with a tentative D call TRBD2 (6 bases). The CDR3 spans 14 residues. Trimming removed 2 bases at V and 3 bases at J, with 9 bases between. Germline V lookup: CDR1 SGHTA, CDR2 FQGNSA. The CDR3 here is CASSLWGVTDTQYF. As DNA, the CDR3 is TGTGCCAGCAGCTTATGGGGGGTAACAGATACGCAGTATTTT.

This clonotype was seen ten or more times. The chain couples TRBV29-1 to TRBJ2-2; no clear D gene. V was pared by 2 bases and J by 4 bases, with 5 bases between. The CDR3 contains 12 residues. Germline V gives CDR1 SQVTM, CDR2 ANQGSEA. CDR3 coding DNA: TGCAGCGTTGAAAGAGGCACCGGGGAGCTGTTTTTT. As protein: CSVERGTGELFF.

The chain uses TRBV7-9 and TRBJ1-1; the D gene is possibly TRBD1 (6 bases). Per the germline V gene, CDR1 is SEHNR and CDR2 is FQNEAQ (reference sequence). V lost 3 bases and J lost 0, with 14 bases in between. The CDR3 contains 16 residues. CDR3 bases: TGTGCCAGCAGCTTGGGGGCAGGAACCATGAACACTGAAGCTTTCTTT. Protein sequence: CASSLGAGTMNTEAFF.

This clonotype was counted ten times or more. The rearrangement links TRBV6-6 to TRBJ1-5; TRBD1 is a possible D gene (5 bases). The V gene's germline CDR1 is MNHNY and CDR2 SVGAGI (reference sequence). The CDR3 covers 17 residues. V was cut by 0 bases and J by 0 bases, with 12 bases left in between. The CDR3 is CASSYSTGGNSNQPQHF. The CDR3 nucleotides read TGTGCCAGCAGTTACTCGACCGGGGGAAATAGCAATCAGCCCCAGCATTTT.

This clonotype was seen at least ten times. The chain couples TRBV12-3 or TRBV12-4 to TRBJ2-3; D might be TRBD1 or TRBD2, each matching 6 bases. Trimming stripped 4 bases from V and 1 base from J, with 15 bases between. The CDR3 has 16 residues. The CDR3 protein is CASSSGLGGRTDTQYF. In DNA form, the CDR3 reads TGTGCCAGCAGTTCCGGTCTGGGGGGCCGCACAGATACGCAGTATTTT.

The rearrangement links TRBV4-3 to TRBJ2-5, with D unclear. The CDR3 extends over 13 amino acids. V lost 1 base, J lost 2 bases, and 5 bases lay in between. Germline V gives CDR1 LGHNA, CDR2 YSLEER. The CDR3 loop is CASSQGRQETQYF. As DNA, the CDR3 is TGCGCCAGCAGCCAAGGAAGACAAGAGACCCAGTACTTC.

This clonotype was seen ten or more times. V and J are TRBV6-6 and TRBJ1-4, with TRBD1 matching 8 bases. CDR1 is MNHNY and CDR2 is SVGAGI in the germline V gene (reference sequence). V lost 4 bases, J lost 8 bases, and 9 bases stayed unmatched. This CDR3 contains 15 residues. The CDR3 here is CASSFDRGSNEKLFF. CDR3 in DNA: TGTGCCAGCAGTTTCGACAGGGGAAGTAACGAAAAACTGTTTTTT.

The gene calls are TRBV20-1 and TRBJ2-1, with D possibly being TRBD1 (5 bases). The V gene's germline CDR1 is DFQATT and CDR2 SNEGSKA (reference sequence). V shed 0 bases and J shed 7 bases, with 13 bases lying between them. The CDR3 consists of 14 residues. The CDR3, as DNA: TGCAGTGCTAGAGATCCGGCAGGGTTAAATGAGCAGTTCTTC. Its translation: CSARDPAGLNEQFF.